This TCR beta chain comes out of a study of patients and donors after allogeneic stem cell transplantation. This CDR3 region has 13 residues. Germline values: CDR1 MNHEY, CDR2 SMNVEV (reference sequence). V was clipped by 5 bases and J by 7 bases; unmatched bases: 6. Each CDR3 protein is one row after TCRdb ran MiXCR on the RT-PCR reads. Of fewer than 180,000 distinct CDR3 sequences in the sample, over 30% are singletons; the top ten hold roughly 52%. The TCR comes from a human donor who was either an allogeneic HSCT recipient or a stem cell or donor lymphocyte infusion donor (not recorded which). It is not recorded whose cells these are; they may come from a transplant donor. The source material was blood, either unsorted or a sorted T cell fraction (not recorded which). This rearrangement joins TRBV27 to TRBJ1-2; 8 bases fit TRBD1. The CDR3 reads CASSPWTGFGYTF. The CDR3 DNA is TGTGCCAGCAGTCCCTGGACAGGGTTTGGCTACACCTTC.